The clone carrying this T cell receptor (beta chain) showed up just once. Its specificity is unknown. The data originate from a study of identical twins. TCRdb passed the 5' RACE reads through MiXCR, listing each CDR3 protein once. This sample yields 600,000 to 700,000 distinct CDR3 sequences, of which 21% are seen a single time; roughly 4.3% belongs to the top ten. Regarding the study as a whole: Zero-insertion analyses might be partly confounded by invariant T cells like MAIT and iNKT.

The same sample was also studied in work on T cells expressing NK-cell markers. As reported in that work: Repertoires of TCR beta were obtained from T cells sorted as CD3+CD56+NKG2C+, CD3+CD56+NKG2C- and CD3+CD56-NKG2C+. Within the sequenced cohort of eight donors, seven exhibited HCMV seropositivity and one was seronegative. A handful of donors likewise had their CD3+CD56-NKG2C+ fraction led by these clonotypes.

This TCR derives from a woman between 18 and 29 years old in good health. Sequencing was done on a sample of PBMCs.

As DNA, the CDR3 is TGTGCCAGCAGTTTTTCCTCTATGAATTCACCCCTCCACTTT. Translation: CASSFSSMNSPLHF. The chain uses TRBV27 and TRBJ1-6; D is uncertain. The length of the CDR3 is 14 residues. Trimming took 3 bases from V and 7 from J, leaving 10 bases between them. CDR1 is MNHEY, CDR2 SMNVEV, per germline (reference sequence).